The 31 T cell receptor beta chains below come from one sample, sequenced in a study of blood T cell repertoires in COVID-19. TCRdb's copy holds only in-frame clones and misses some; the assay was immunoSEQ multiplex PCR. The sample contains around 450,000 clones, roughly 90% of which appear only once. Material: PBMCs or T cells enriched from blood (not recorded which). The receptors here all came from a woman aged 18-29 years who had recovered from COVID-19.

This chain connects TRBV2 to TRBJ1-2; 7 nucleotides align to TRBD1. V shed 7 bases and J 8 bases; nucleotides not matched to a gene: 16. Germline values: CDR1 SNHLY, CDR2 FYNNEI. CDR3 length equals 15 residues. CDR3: CASTEEVERQGGYTF. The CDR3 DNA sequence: TGTGCCAGCACCGAGGAGGTTGAAAGACAGGGAGGCTACACCTTC.

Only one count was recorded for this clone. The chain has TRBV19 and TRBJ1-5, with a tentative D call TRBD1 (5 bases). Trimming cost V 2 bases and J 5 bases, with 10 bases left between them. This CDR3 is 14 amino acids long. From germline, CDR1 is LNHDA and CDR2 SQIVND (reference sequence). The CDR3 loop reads CASSISRADQPQHF. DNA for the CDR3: TGTGCCAGTAGTATAAGCAGGGCGGATCAGCCCCAGCATTTT.

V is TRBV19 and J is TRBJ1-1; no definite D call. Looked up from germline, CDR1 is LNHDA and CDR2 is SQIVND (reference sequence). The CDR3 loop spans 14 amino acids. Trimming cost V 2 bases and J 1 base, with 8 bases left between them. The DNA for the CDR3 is TGTGCCAGTAGTATAAGTCGGTCGAACACTGAAGCTTTCTTT. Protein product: CASSISRSNTEAFF.

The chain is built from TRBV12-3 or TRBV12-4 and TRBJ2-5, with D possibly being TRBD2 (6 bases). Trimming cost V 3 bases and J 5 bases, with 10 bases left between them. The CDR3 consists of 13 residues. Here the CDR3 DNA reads TGTGCCAGCAGTTTCGGGAGACCGGAGACCCAGTACTTC. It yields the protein CASSFGRPETQYF.

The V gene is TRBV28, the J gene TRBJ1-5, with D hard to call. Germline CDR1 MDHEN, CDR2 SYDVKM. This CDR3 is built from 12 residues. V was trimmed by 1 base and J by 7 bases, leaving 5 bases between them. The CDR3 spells CASSLLRQPQHF. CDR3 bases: TGTGCCAGCAGTTTATTGAGGCAGCCCCAGCATTTT. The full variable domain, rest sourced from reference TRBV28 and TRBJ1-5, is DVKVTQSSRYLVKRTGEKVFLECVQDMDHENMFWYRQDPGLGLRLIYFSYDVKMKEKGDIPEGYSVSREKKERFSLILESASTNQTSMYLCASSLLRQPQHFGDGTRLSIL.

Written as DNA, the CDR3 is TGTGCCAGCAGCTCCACGACTGGGGCCCCCACCGGGGAGCTGTTTTTT. Translating it yields CASSSTTGAPTGELFF. This sequence joins TRBV6-4 and TRBJ2-2; perhaps TRBD1 as D (5 bases). V was clipped by 6 bases and J by 4 bases, with 18 bases between them. This CDR3 contains 16 residues. From germline, CDR1 is MRHNA and CDR2 SNTAGT.

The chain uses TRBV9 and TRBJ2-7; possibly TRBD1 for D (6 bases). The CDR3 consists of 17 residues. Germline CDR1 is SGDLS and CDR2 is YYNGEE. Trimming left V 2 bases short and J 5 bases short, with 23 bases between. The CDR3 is CASSVSFWGQDTDEQYF. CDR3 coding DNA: TGTGCCAGCAGCGTTTCATTCTGGGGGCAAGACACCGACGAGCAGTACTTC.

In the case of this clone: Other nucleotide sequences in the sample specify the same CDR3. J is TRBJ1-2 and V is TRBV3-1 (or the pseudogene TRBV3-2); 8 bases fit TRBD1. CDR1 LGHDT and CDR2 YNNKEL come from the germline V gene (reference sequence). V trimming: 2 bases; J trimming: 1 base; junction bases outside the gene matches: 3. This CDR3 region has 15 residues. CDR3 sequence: CASSQPGTGNYGYTF. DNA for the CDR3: TGTGCCAGCAGCCAACCCGGGACAGGTAACTATGGCTACACCTTC.

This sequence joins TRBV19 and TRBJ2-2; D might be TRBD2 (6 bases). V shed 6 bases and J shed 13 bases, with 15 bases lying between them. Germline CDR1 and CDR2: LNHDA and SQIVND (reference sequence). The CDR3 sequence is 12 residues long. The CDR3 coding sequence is TGTGCCAGTAGGGAGGGATCCAGCGGGCTGTTTTTT. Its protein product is CASREGSSGLFF.

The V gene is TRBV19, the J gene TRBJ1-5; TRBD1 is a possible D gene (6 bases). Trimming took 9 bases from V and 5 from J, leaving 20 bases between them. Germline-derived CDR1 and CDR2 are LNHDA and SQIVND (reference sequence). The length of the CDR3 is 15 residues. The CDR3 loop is CASRPTRGADQPQHF. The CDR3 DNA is TGTGCCAGCCGGCCGACGCGGGGGGCGGATCAGCCCCAGCATTTT.

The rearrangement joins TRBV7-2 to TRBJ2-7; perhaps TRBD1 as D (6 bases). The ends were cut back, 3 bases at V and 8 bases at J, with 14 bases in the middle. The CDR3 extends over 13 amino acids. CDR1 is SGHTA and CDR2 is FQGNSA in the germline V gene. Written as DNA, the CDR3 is TGTGCCAGCAGCTTGTGGGAACAGGGCAAGCAGTACTTC. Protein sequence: CASSLWEQGKQYF.

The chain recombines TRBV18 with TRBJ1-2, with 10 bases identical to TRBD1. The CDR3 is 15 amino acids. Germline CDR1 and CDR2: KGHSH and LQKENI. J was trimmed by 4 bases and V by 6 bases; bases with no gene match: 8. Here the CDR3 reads CASSLGTGDSYGYTF. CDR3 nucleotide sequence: TGTGCCAGCTCCTTAGGGACAGGGGACAGCTATGGCTACACCTTC. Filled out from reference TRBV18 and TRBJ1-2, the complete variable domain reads NAGVMQNPRHLVRRRGQEARLRCSPMKGHSHVYWYRQLPEEGLKFMVYLQKENIIDESGMPKERFSAEFPKEGPSILRIQQVVRGDSAAYFCASSLGTGDSYGYTFGSGTRLTVV.

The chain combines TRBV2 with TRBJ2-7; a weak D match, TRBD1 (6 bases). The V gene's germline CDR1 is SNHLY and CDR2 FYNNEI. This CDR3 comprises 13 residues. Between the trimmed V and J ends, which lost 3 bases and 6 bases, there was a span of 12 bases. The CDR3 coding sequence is TGTGCCAGCAGTGACAGGGGACGACGCGAGCAGTACTTC. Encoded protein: CASSDRGRREQYF.

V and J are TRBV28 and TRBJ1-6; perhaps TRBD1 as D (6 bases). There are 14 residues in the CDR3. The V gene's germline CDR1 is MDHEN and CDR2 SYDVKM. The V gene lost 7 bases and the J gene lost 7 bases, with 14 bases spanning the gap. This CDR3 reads CASTLQGWNSPLHF. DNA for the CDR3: TGTGCCAGCACCCTACAGGGTTGGAATTCACCCCTCCACTTT.

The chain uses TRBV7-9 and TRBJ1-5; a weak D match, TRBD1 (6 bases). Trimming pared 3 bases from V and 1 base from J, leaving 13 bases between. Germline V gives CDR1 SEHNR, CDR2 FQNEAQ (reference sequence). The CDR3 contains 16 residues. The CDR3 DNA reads TGTGCCAGCAGCTTCGGGGAGGGGGAAAGCAATCAGCCCCAGCATTTT. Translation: CASSFGEGESNQPQHF.

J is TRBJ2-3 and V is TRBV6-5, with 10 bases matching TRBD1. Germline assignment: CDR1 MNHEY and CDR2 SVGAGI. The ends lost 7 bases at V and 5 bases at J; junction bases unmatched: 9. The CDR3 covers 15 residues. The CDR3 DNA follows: TGTGCCAGCACAAGCGCCGGGACAGGGGAAGATACGCAGTATTTT. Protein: CASTSAGTGEDTQYF.

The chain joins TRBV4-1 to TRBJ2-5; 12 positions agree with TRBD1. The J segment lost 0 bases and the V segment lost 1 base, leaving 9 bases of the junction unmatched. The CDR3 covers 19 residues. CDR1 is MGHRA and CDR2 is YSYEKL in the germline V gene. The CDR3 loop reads CASSQGGDRGLVYQETQYF. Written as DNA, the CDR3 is TGCGCCAGCAGCCAAGGGGGGGACAGGGGGCTAGTTTACCAAGAGACCCAGTACTTC.

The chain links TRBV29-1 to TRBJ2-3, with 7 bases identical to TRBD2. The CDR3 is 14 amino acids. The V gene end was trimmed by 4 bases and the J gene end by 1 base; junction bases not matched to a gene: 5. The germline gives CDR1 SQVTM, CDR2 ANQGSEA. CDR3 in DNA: TGCAGCGTTGGGGCGGGAGTAGGCACAGATACGCAGTATTTT. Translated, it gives CSVGAGVGTDTQYF.

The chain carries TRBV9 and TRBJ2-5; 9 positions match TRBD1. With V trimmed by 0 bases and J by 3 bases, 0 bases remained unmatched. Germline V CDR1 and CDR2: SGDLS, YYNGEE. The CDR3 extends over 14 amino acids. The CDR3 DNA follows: TGTGCCAGCAGCGTAGGGGACAGGGAAGAGACCCAGTACTTC. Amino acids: CASSVGDREETQYF. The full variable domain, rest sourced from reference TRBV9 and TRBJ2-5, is DSGVTQTPKHLITATGQRVTLRCSPRSGDLSVYWYQQSLDQGLQFLIQYYNGEERAKGNILERFSAQQFPDLHSELNLSSLELGDSALYFCASSVGDREETQYFGPGTRLLVL.

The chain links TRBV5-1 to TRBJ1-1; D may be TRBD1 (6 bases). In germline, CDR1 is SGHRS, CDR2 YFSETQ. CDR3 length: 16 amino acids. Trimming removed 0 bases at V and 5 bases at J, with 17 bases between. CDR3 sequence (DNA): TGCGCCAGCAGCTTGGATTCGGGGGGCGCAAATACTGAAGCTTTCTTT. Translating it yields CASSLDSGGANTEAFF.

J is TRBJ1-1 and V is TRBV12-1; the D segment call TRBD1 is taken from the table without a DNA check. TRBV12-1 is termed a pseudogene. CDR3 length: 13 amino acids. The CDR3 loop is CASDTRGNTEAFF. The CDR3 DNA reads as TGTGCCAGCGATACCAGGGGGAACACTGAAGCTTTCTTT.

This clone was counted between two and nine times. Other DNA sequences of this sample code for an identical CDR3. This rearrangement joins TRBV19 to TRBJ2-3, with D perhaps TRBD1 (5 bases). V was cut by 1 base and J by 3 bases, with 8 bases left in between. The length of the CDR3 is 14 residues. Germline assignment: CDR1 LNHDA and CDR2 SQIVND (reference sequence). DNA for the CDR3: TGTGCCAGTAGTATAGGCCAGGGAACAGATACGCAGTATTTT. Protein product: CASSIGQGTDTQYF.

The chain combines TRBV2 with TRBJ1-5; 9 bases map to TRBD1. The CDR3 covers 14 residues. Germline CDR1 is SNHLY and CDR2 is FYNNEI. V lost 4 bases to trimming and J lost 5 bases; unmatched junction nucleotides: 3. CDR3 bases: TGTGCCAGCAGTGGGGGACAGGGACATCAGCCCCAGCATTTT. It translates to CASSGGQGHQPQHF.

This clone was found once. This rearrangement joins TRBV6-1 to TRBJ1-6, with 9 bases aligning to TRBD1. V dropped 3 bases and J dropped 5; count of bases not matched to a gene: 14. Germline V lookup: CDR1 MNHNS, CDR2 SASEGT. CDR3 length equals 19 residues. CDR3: CASSESTFTGGTDNSPLHF. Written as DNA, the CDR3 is TGTGCCAGCAGTGAGTCCACTTTTACAGGGGGCACGGATAATTCACCCCTCCACTTT.

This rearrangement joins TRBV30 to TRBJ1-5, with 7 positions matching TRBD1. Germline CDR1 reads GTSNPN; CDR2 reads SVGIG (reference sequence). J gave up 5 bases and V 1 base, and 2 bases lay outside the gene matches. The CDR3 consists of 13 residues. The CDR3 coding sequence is TGTGCCTGGAGTGGGGGGACAGATCAGCCCCAGCATTTT. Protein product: CAWSGGTDQPQHF.

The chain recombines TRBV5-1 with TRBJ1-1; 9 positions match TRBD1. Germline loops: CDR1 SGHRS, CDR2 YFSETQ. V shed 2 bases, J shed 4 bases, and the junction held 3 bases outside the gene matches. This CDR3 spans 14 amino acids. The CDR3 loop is CASSFDRGGTEAFF. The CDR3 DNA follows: TGCGCCAGCAGCTTTGACAGGGGGGGCACTGAAGCTTTCTTT.

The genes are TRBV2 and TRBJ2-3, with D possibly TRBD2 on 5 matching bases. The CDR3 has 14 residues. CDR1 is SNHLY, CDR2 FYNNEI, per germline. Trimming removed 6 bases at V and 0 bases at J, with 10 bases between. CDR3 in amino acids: CASRSGSSTDTQYF. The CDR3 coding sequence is TGTGCCAGCAGGAGCGGTTCCAGCACAGATACGCAGTATTTT.

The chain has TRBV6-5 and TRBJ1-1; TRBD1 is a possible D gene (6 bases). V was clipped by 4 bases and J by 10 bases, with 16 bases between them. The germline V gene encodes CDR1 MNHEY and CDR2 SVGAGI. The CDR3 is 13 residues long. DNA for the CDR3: TGTGCCAGCAGTTTGGGGGCGGAGGTAGGAGCTTTCTTT. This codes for CASSLGAEVGAFF.

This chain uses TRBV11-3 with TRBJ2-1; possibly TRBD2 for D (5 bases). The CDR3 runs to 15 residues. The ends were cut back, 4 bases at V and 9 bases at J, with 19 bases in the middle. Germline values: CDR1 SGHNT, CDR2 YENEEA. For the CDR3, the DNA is TGTGCCAGCAGCTCCGCGGGTACTCTGGGCGGTGAGCAGTTCTTC. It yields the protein CASSSAGTLGGEQFF.

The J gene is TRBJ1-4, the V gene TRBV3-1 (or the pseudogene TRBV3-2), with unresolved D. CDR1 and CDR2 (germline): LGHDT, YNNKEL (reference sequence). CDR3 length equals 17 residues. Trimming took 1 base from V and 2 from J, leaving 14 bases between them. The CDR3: CASSQVAGRETNEKLFF. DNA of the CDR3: TGTGCCAGCAGCCAAGTGGCAGGCCGCGAGACTAATGAAAAACTGTTTTTT.

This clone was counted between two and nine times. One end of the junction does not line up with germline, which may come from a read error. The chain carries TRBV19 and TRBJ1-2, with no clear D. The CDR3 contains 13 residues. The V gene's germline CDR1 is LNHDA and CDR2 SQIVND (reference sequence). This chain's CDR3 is CASSIGGPYGYTF. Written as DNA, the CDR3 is TGTGCCAGTAGCATAGGAGGGCCCTATGGCTACACCTTC.